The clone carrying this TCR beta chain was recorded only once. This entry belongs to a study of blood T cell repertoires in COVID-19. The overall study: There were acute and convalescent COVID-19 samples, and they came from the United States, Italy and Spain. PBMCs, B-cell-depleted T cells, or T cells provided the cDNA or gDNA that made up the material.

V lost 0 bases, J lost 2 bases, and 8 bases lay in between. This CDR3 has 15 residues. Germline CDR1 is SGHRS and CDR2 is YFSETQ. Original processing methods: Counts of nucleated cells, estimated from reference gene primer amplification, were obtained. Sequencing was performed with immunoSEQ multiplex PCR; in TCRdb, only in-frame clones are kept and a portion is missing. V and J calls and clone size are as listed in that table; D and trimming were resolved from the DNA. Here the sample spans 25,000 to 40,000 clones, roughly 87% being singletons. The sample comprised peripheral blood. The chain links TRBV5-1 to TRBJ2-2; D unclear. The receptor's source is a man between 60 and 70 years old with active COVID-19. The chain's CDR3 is CASSLGHLNTGELFF. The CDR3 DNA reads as TGCGCCAGCAGCTTGGGACACCTAAACACCGGGGAGCTGTTTTTT.